The source of this T cell receptor (beta chain) is a study of identical twins. Study outcomes and limitations: Where out-of-frame alpha sequences were twin-shared, they showed excess low generation probability.

The CDR3 spans 17 residues. With 6 bases removed from V and 0 bases from J, the gap between germline ends came to 19 bases. The sample holds a few counts of this clonotype. Its antigen remains unidentified. Template switching introduced a universal primer site, and the cDNA bore unique molecular identifiers. One entry per CDR3 protein results from TCRdb running MiXCR on the 5' RACE reads. This table holds 450,000 or so distinct CDR3 sequences, approximately 18% found once. The sequence came from a man aged 45-65 years in good health. The chain combines TRBV12-3 or TRBV12-4 with TRBJ2-3, with D possibly matching TRBD2 (6 bases). The source material was naive T cells sorted from blood. CDR3 in amino acids: CASSRDSDTPSTDTQYF. As DNA, the CDR3 is TGTGCCAGCAGCAGGGACTCCGACACTCCTAGCACAGATACGCAGTATTTT.